This T cell receptor (beta chain) comes out of a study of T cells in Graves' hyperthyroidism and ophthalmopathy. This clonotype came up many times. TCR beta CDR3 sequences were amplified from RNA transcripts. First-round RT-PCR of the TCR CDR3 relied on the HTBI primer set. MiXCR, run by TCRdb on the multiplex PCR reads, gives a single entry per CDR3 protein. Of about 510,000 distinct CDR3 sequences in the sample, around 15% were seen once. The receptor was isolated from a woman in her forties with Graves' hyperthyroidism. The sequencing input was blood.

CDR3 bases: TGTGCCAGCAGCCCCTGGGGACTAGCGGGGGGCTACGAGCAGTACTTC. Encoded protein: CASSPWGLAGGYEQYF. This chain connects TRBV7-2 to TRBJ2-7; 15 bases map to TRBD2. CDR1 and CDR2 from the germline V gene are SGHTA and FQGNSA. V lost 5 bases and J lost 3; bases outside the gene matches: 5. CDR3 size: 16 residues.